Below are 21 T cell receptor beta chains sequenced from a single sample in a study of T cell responses to AZD1222 COVID-19 vaccine. This table comes from immunoSEQ multiplex PCR, and its TCRdb copy is limited to in-frame clones, with some not included. The sample lists some 130,000 clones; around nine tenths were seen once. The specimen was peripheral blood, collected on day 0 of AZD1222 vaccination. Receptors were obtained from an adult in good health.

The genes are TRBV2 and TRBJ1-6; D possibly corresponds to TRBD1 (5 bases). The length of the CDR3 is 17 residues. Germline CDR1 SNHLY, CDR2 FYNNEI. With 3 bases removed from V and 0 bases from J, the gap between germline ends came to 12 bases. The CDR3 DNA reads as TGTGCCAGCAGTGATAGGGGCGGGAGCTCCTATAATTCACCCCTCCACTTT. Amino acid sequence: CASSDRGGSSYNSPLHF.

The rearrangement links TRBV7-2 to TRBJ2-2; no clear D. The CDR3 spans 13 residues. V dropped 3 bases and J dropped 6 bases, with 8 bases sitting between them. Germline V gives CDR1 SGHTA, CDR2 FQGNSA. The CDR3 nucleotides are TGTGCCAGCAGCTTGGCAAGGGCCGGGGAGCTGTTTTTT. Translated, it gives CASSLARAGELFF.

The chain employs TRBV2 and TRBJ2-3; no clear D gene. The length of the CDR3 is 13 residues. Germline V gene data show CDR1 as SNHLY and CDR2 as FYNNEI. The V and J ends lost 6 bases and 4 bases respectively, with 11 bases between them. The CDR3 DNA sequence: TGTGCCAGCAGGGCCGCACGGGCAGATACGCAGTATTTT. Translation: CASRAARADTQYF.

The chain has TRBV5-4 and TRBJ1-2; D is ambiguous. Deletions cut 1 base from V and 6 bases from J, with 10 bases between. This CDR3 has 13 residues. Germline values: CDR1 SGHNT, CDR2 YYREEE (reference sequence). This CDR3 is CASSLWQRHGYTF. The CDR3 DNA sequence: TGTGCCAGCAGCTTGTGGCAGAGGCATGGCTACACCTTC.

V gene TRBV12-3 or TRBV12-4 combines with J gene TRBJ2-7; no reliable D call. The CDR3 is made up of 13 amino acids. V lost 5 bases and J lost 1, with 9 bases in between. CDR3 coding DNA: TGTGCCAGCAGTCCCACGAAGTCCTACGAGCAGTACTTC. Protein sequence: CASSPTKSYEQYF.

The chain couples TRBV27 to TRBJ1-1; D might be TRBD1 (6 bases). V shed 5 bases and J shed 4 bases, with 14 bases lying between them. Germline loops: CDR1 MNHEY, CDR2 SMNVEV (reference sequence). The CDR3 spans 14 residues. CDR3 loop: CASSLQGTSTEAFF. CDR3 nucleotide sequence: TGTGCCAGCAGTCTACAGGGAACCAGCACTGAAGCTTTCTTT.

In this sample, this clone turned up once. The chain is built from TRBV7-2 and TRBJ2-1; D unresolved. This CDR3 comprises 16 residues. Between the trimmed V and J ends, which lost 0 bases and 0 bases, there was a span of 9 bases. Germline V gene sequence: CDR1 SGHTA, CDR2 FQGNSA. In DNA, the CDR3 is TGTGCCAGCAGCTTAGCGACCGGGCCCTCCTACAATGAGCAGTTCTTC. It codes for CASSLATGPSYNEQFF.

The chain combines TRBV6-5 with TRBJ1-1, with a tentative D call TRBD1 (6 bases). Germline V CDR1 and CDR2: MNHEY, SVGAGI. The CDR3 runs 15 residues. V lost 0 bases and J 9 bases, leaving 17 bases between the germline ends. This CDR3 reads CASSYSIGGLDKAFF. The CDR3 DNA is TGTGCCAGCAGTTACTCGATCGGGGGCTTAGATAAAGCTTTCTTT.

V is TRBV9 and J is TRBJ1-2; no clear D gene. Trimming cost V 5 bases and J 4 bases, with 12 bases left between them. Germline-derived CDR1 and CDR2 are SGDLS and YYNGEE. The CDR3 covers 13 residues. Here the CDR3 DNA reads TGTGCCAGCAGAGGAGGGAAACTCTATGGCTACACCTTC. Amino acid sequence: CASRGGKLYGYTF.

This chain connects TRBV6-5 to TRBJ1-1; no firm D call. The V gene lost 6 bases and the J gene lost 1 base, with 9 bases spanning the gap. CDR1 is MNHEY, CDR2 SVGAGI, per germline. The CDR3 is made up of 13 amino acids. DNA for the CDR3: TGTGCCAGCAGCCGCCTCACGAACACTGAAGCTTTCTTT. This codes for CASSRLTNTEAFF.

The chain recombines TRBV7-3 with TRBJ2-7, with D perhaps matching TRBD1 or TRBD2 (6 bases each). Trimming removed 5 bases at V and 2 bases at J, with 10 bases between. Germline V gene lookup returns CDR1 SGHTA and CDR2 FQGTGA. The CDR3 is made up of 13 amino acids. The CDR3 loop reads CASSEGGPYEQYF. The CDR3 DNA sequence: TGTGCCAGCAGCGAGGGGGGCCCCTACGAGCAGTACTTC. The full variable domain, with the rest looked up from reference TRBV7-3 and TRBJ2-7, is GAGVSQTPSNKVTEKGKYVELRCDPISGHTALYWYRQSLGQGPEFLIYFQGTGAADDSGLPNDRFFAVRPEGSVSTLKIQRTERGDSAVYLCASSEGGPYEQYFGPGTRLTVT.

The chain has TRBV19 and TRBJ2-3; unclear D gene. The CDR3 has 14 residues. V lost 3 bases, J lost 7 bases, and 14 bases lay in between. The germline V gene encodes CDR1 LNHDA and CDR2 SQIVND (reference sequence). The CDR3, as DNA: TGTGCCAGTAGTATGGGTATCTCCCATAATACGCAGTATTTT. Translation gives CASSMGISHNTQYF.

V usage is TRBV7-9 and J usage is TRBJ2-1; a weak D match, TRBD2 (6 bases). The germline V gene has CDR1 SEHNR and CDR2 FQNEAQ (reference sequence). CDR3 length: 16 amino acids. V was shortened by 6 bases and J by 0 bases, with 15 bases between the two germline ends. CDR3 nucleotides: TGTGCCAGCAGTCTCCGGGACTCAAGCTCCTACAATGAGCAGTTCTTC. It codes for CASSLRDSSSYNEQFF.

The CDR3 here is CASSRGAANEKLFF. CDR3 nucleotides: TGTGCCAGCAGCCGGGGGGCAGCTAATGAAAAACTGTTTTTT. The chain uses TRBV11-2 and TRBJ1-4; D might be TRBD1 (6 bases). The CDR3 sequence is 14 residues long. Germline values: CDR1 SGHAT, CDR2 FQNNGV. V was clipped by 5 bases and J by 3 bases, with 10 bases between them.

The chain uses TRBV9 and TRBJ2-1; 8 bases align to TRBD2. The CDR3 extends over 16 amino acids. Germline V CDR1 and CDR2: SGDLS, YYNGEE. The J segment lost 6 bases and the V segment lost 3 bases, leaving 11 bases of the junction unmatched. CDR3 nucleotides: TGTGCCAGCAGCGCCCGTACGAGCGGGAGTTTCAATGAGCAGTTCTTC. This translates into CASSARTSGSFNEQFF.

This chain uses TRBV3-1 (or the pseudogene TRBV3-2) with TRBJ1-1; D possibly corresponds to TRBD1 (5 bases). The CDR3 extends over 15 amino acids. V lost 4 bases to trimming and J lost 0 bases, with 12 bases between them. Germline-derived CDR1 and CDR2 are LGHDT and YNNKEL (reference sequence). For the CDR3, the DNA is TGTGCCAGCAGCCGGTCAGCAGGGATGAACACTGAAGCTTTCTTT. It codes for CASSRSAGMNTEAFF.

This clone has a single count. This chain connects TRBV13 to TRBJ2-1; perhaps D is TRBD1 or TRBD2 (6 bases each). The germline V gene encodes CDR1 PRHDT and CDR2 FYEKMQ (reference sequence). V was cut by 5 bases and J by 8 bases, with 19 bases left in between. This CDR3 has 15 residues. The CDR3 reads CASSTRQGGWDEQFF. CDR3 DNA sequence: TGTGCCAGCAGCACCCGACAAGGGGGGTGGGATGAGCAGTTCTTC.

This rearrangement joins TRBV7-9 to TRBJ2-4; TRBD2 is a possible D gene (5 bases). Germline V lookup: CDR1 SEHNR, CDR2 FQNEAQ (reference sequence). The germline V and J ends were trimmed by 4 bases and 8 bases, with 18 bases remaining between them. The CDR3 has 15 residues. CDR3 region: CASSSSWGEGDIQYF. DNA for the CDR3: TGTGCCAGCAGCTCCTCCTGGGGAGAAGGAGACATTCAGTACTTC.

Only one count was recorded for this clone. The chain carries TRBV28 and TRBJ2-7; 13 positions agree with TRBD2. Germline V lookup: CDR1 MDHEN, CDR2 SYDVKM. The CDR3 length is 18 residues. The V gene end was trimmed by 4 bases and the J gene end by 3 bases; junction bases not matched to a gene: 12. CDR3 loop: CASSSPMWTSGSFYEQYF. CDR3 in DNA: TGTGCCAGCAGTTCCCCAATGTGGACTAGCGGGAGTTTCTACGAGCAGTACTTC.

The rearrangement links TRBV12-3 or TRBV12-4 to TRBJ1-6; TRBD1 might be the D (5 bases). This CDR3 has 12 residues. V lost 6 bases, J lost 7 bases, and 7 bases lay in between. CDR3 sequence: CASREGNSPLHF. The DNA for the CDR3 is TGTGCCAGCAGGGAGGGGAATTCACCCCTCCACTTT.

V is TRBV7-2 and J is TRBJ1-5; tentatively, D is TRBD1 (6 bases). V dropped 2 bases and J dropped 3 bases, with 14 bases sitting between them. This CDR3 is 16 amino acids long. Germline V gene data show CDR1 as SGHTA and CDR2 as FQGNSA. CDR3 loop: CASSLSPGDPNQPQHF. The CDR3 nucleotides read TGTGCCAGCAGCTTAAGCCCAGGGGACCCCAATCAGCCCCAGCATTTT.